This TCR beta chain was documented in a study of blood T cell repertoires in COVID-19. Study in general: Collection of acute and convalescent COVID-19 samples took place in the United States, Italy and Spain. The analysed material was cDNA or gDNA that came from T cells, B-cell-depleted T cells, or PBMCs.

Repertoires were generated with immunoSEQ multiplex PCR, while TCRdb's copy carries only in-frame clones and drops some. The table includes 200,000 to 250,000 clones, roughly 86% detected once. Trimming stripped 4 bases from V and 8 bases from J, with 17 bases between. Per the germline V gene, CDR1 is SNHLY and CDR2 is FYNNEI. This CDR3 region has 14 residues. One Seattle source followed patients from active infection through their disease course. Sequenced sample: peripheral blood. This sequence was found in a woman between 45 and 65 years old with COVID-19, enrolled during active disease. V is TRBV2 and J is TRBJ1-2; D may be TRBD1 (5 bases). The CDR3 sequence is CASSGAGNKGGYTF. CDR3 in DNA: TGTGCCAGCAGTGGGGCAGGGAATAAGGGAGGCTACACCTTC.